The next 12 T cell receptor beta chains were all read from a single sample in a study of CD8 T cells in Susac syndrome. Reverse transcription of about 0.45 to 1 ug RNA was performed with random hexamers. TCRdb ran MiXCR on the immunoSEQ multiplex PCR reads and lists one entry per CDR3 protein. The sample holds 300,000 or so distinct CDR3 sequences, about 91% seen once. The specimen sequenced was CD4+ T cells from PBMCs. The receptors here all came from a human donor with multiple sclerosis.

This rearrangement joins TRBV4-3 to TRBJ2-3; D ambiguous. Trimming left V 3 bases short and J 6 bases short, with 19 bases between. The CDR3 loop spans 16 amino acids. Germline values: CDR1 LGHNA, CDR2 YSLEER. CDR3 nucleotides: TGCGCCAGCAGCCAGGCATCTATGGGTCCGTGGGATACGCAGTATTTT. This codes for CASSQASMGPWDTQYF.

V and J are TRBV6-6 and TRBJ2-7, with D perhaps assigned TRBD1 or TRBD2 (5 bases each). Germline V gives CDR1 MNHNY, CDR2 SVGAGI (reference sequence). This CDR3 comprises 14 residues. The ends were cut back, 10 bases at V and 2 bases at J, with 18 bases in the middle. The CDR3 is CAIRGEGFTYEQYF. In nucleotides, the CDR3 is TGTGCCATCAGAGGGGAAGGGTTCACCTACGAGCAGTACTTC.

The rearrangement links TRBV6-5 to TRBJ2-1, with D tentatively TRBD2 (5 bases). The length of the CDR3 is 16 residues. Trimming pared 2 bases from V and 2 bases from J, leaving 13 bases between. CDR1 and CDR2 from the germline V gene are MNHEY and SVGAGI. The CDR3 DNA reads TGTGCCAGCAGTTACGGCGGGTACCACCCCTACAATGAGCAGTTCTTC. Protein: CASSYGGYHPYNEQFF.

The rearrangement joins TRBV7-2 to TRBJ2-1, with 12 bases aligning to TRBD1. Trimming removed 9 bases from V and 14 bases from J; junction bases left unmatched: 14. Germline V gives CDR1 SGHTA, CDR2 FQGNSA. The CDR3 has 14 residues. CDR3 bases: TGTGCCAGTTGGCTCGGGACAGGGGGCCGCCGTAAGTTCTTC. Its translation: CASWLGTGGRRKFF. Full variable domain (remainder filled in from reference TRBV7-2 and TRBJ2-1): GAGVSQSPSNKVTEKGKDVELRCDPISGHTALYWYRQSLGQGLEFLIYFQGNSAPDKSGLPSDRFSAERTGGSVSTLTIQRTQQEDSAVYLCASWLGTGGRRKFFGPGTRLTVL.

The chain combines TRBV7-6 with TRBJ2-7, with TRBD2 matching 9 bases. Germline CDR1 SGHVS, CDR2 FNYEAQ. J lost 3 bases, V lost 6 bases, and 9 bases had no gene match. The CDR3 totals 15 residues. The CDR3: CASSRVSGRGYEQYF. The CDR3 DNA sequence: TGTGCCAGCAGTCGAGTTAGCGGGAGAGGCTACGAGCAGTACTTC. The full variable domain, completed using reference TRBV7-6 and TRBJ2-7, is GAGVSQSPRYKVTKRGQDVALRCDPISGHVSLYWYRQALGQGPEFLTYFNYEAQQDKSGLPNDRFSAERPEGSISTLTIQRTEQRDSAMYRCASSRVSGRGYEQYFGPGTRLTVT.

The rearrangement joins TRBV20-1 to TRBJ1-2, with D possibly TRBD1 on 5 matching bases. This CDR3 contains 14 residues. With 3 bases removed from V and 4 bases from J, the gap between germline ends came to 15 bases. Germline CDR1 reads DFQATT; CDR2 reads SNEGSKA (reference sequence). CDR3: CSASGRGPGYGYTF. Written as DNA, the CDR3 is TGCAGTGCTAGTGGCCGGGGCCCTGGCTATGGCTACACCTTC.

The rearrangement uses TRBV6-2 or TRBV6-3 and TRBJ1-1; 9 positions agree with TRBD1. This CDR3 has 14 amino acids. CDR1 and CDR2 from the germline V gene are MNHEY and SVGEGT. J lost 11 bases, V lost 7 bases, and 14 bases had no gene match. CDR3 in amino acids: CASKDGTGRSDAFF. CDR3 in DNA: TGTGCCAGCAAAGATGGGACAGGGCGCAGCGACGCTTTCTTT.

This chain joins TRBV19 and TRBJ1-5; D unresolved. The CDR3 is 14 residues long. CDR1 and CDR2 from the germline V gene are LNHDA and SQIVND (reference sequence). Trimming cost V 5 bases and J 2 bases, with 10 bases left between them. The CDR3 sequence: CASSPMTRNQPQHF. CDR3 in DNA: TGTGCCAGTAGTCCAATGACGCGCAATCAGCCCCAGCATTTT.

V and J are TRBV7-2 and TRBJ2-5; 10 bases are shared with TRBD2. Trimming took 0 bases from V and 5 from J; bases not matched to a gene: 6. The CDR3 spans 16 residues. Germline CDR1 is SGHTA and CDR2 is FQGNSA. Here the CDR3 DNA reads TGTGCCAGCAGCTTAGCGCTGCTAGCGGGAGAGGAGACCCAGTACTTC. Its protein is CASSLALLAGEETQYF.

The rearrangement joins TRBV3-1 to TRBJ2-1; no clear D gene. Germline V gene lookup returns CDR1 LGHDT and CDR2 YNNKEL (reference sequence). The CDR3 contains 11 residues. Trimming pared 2 bases from V and 10 bases from J, leaving 6 bases between. In DNA, the CDR3 is TGTGCCAGCAGCCAATCTGACGAGCAGTTCTTC. This sequence encodes CASSQSDEQFF.

This chain joins TRBV7-2 and TRBJ2-1; no clear D gene. Germline CDR1 is SGHTA and CDR2 is FQGNSA. Trimming removed 3 bases from V and 6 bases from J, with 18 bases in between. CDR3 length: 16 amino acids. The CDR3 coding sequence is TGTGCCAGCAGCTTGGATTGGGTCCCTTTGGGCAATGAGCAGTTCTTC. Its translation: CASSLDWVPLGNEQFF.

The chain joins TRBV18 to TRBJ2-6, with TRBD1 matching over 7 bases. Germline V gene sequence: CDR1 KGHSH, CDR2 LQKENI. The CDR3 spans 15 residues. Germline trimming cut 6 bases from V and 2 bases from J; bases unmatched to any gene: 4. CDR3 amino acids: CASSHRGPGANVLTF. Here the CDR3 DNA reads TGTGCCAGCTCCCACAGGGGTCCTGGGGCCAACGTCCTGACTTTC.